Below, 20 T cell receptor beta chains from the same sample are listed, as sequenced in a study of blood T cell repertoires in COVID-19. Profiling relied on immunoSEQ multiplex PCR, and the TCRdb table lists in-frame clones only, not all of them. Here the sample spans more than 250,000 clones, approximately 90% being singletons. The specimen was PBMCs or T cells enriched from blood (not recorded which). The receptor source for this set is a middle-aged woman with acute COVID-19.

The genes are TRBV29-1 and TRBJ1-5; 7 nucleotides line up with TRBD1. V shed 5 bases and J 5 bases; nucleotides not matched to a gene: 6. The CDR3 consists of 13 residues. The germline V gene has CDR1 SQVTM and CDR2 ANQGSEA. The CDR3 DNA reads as TGCAGCGTTATGGGGGACAGCGATCAGCCCCAGCATTTT. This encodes CSVMGDSDQPQHF.

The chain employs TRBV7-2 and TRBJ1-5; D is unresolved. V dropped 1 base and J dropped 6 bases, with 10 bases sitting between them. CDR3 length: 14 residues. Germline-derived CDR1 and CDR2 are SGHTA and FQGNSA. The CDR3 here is CASSLGNAGQPQHF. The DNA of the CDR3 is TGTGCCAGCAGCTTAGGGAATGCAGGTCAGCCCCAGCATTTT.

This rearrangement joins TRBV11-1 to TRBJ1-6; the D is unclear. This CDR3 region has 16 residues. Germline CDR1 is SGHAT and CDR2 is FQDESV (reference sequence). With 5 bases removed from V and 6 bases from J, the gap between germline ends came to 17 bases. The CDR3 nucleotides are TGTGCCAGCAGCCCAAGCTACCCGTGCTTTAATTCACCCCTCCACTTT. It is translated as CASSPSYPCFNSPLHF.

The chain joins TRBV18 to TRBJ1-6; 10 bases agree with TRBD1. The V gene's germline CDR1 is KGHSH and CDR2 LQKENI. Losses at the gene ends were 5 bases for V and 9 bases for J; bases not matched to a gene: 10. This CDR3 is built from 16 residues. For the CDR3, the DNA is TGTGCCAGCTCAGCCGGGACAGGGGTTTTCAGTTCACCCCTCCACTTT. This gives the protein CASSAGTGVFSSPLHF.

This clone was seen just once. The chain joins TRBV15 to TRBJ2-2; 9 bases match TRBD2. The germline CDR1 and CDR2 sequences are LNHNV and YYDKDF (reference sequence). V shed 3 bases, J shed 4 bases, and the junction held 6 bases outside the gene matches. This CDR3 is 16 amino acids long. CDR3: CATSRGGTSSTGELFF. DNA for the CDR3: TGTGCCACCAGCAGGGGAGGGACTAGCAGCACCGGGGAGCTGTTTTTT.

The CDR3 DNA follows: TGTGCCAGCAGCTACACTAGCGGGAGGGGTGAAGAGACCCAGTACTTC. It translates to CASSYTSGRGEETQYF. The chain recombines TRBV7-2 with TRBJ2-5; 13 bases match TRBD2. Germline CDR1 SGHTA, CDR2 FQGNSA. With 4 bases clipped from V and 3 bases from J, the junction kept 5 bases outside the gene matches. The CDR3 loop spans 16 amino acids.

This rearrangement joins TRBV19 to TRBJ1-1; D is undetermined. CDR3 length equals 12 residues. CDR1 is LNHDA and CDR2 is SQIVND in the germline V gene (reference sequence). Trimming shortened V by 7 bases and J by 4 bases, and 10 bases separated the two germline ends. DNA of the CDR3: TGTGCCAGTACCCGGTCGGGCACTGAAGCTTTCTTT. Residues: CASTRSGTEAFF.

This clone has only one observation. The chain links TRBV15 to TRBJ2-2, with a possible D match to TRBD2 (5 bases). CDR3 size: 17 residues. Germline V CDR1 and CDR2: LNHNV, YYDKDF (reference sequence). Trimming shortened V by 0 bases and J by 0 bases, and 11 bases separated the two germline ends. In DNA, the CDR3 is TGTGCCACCAGCAGAGAAGTGCGGGCCTCGAACACCGGGGAGCTGTTTTTT. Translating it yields CATSREVRASNTGELFF.

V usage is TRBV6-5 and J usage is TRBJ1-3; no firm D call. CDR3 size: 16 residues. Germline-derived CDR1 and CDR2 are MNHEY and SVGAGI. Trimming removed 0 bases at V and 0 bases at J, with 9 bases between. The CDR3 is CASSYSRVTSGNTIYF. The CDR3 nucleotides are TGTGCCAGCAGTTACTCGAGGGTGACCTCTGGAAACACCATATATTTT.

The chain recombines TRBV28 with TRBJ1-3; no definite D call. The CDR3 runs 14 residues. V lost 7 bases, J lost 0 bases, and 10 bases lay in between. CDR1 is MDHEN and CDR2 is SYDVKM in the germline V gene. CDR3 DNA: TGTGCCAGCAAACTGTTAAACTCTGGAAACACCATATATTTT. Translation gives CASKLLNSGNTIYF. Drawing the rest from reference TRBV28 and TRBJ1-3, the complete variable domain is DVKVTQSSRYLVKRTGEKVFLECVQDMDHENMFWYRQDPGLGLRLIYFSYDVKMKEKGDIPEGYSVSREKKERFSLILESASTNQTSMYLCASKLLNSGNTIYFGEGSWLTVV.

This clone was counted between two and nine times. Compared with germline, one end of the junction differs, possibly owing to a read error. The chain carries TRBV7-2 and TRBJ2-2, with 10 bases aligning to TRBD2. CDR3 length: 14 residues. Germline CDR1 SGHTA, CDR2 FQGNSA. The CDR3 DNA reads TGTGCCAGCAGCATAGCGGGAGGCACCGGGGAGCTGTTTTTT. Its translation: CASSIAGGTGELFF.

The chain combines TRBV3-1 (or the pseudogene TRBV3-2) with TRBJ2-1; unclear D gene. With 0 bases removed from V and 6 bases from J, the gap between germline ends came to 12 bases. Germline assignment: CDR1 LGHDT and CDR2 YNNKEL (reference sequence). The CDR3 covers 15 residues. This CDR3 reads CASSQDLIRSNEQFF. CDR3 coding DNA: TGTGCCAGCAGCCAAGATCTAATTCGATCCAATGAGCAGTTCTTC.

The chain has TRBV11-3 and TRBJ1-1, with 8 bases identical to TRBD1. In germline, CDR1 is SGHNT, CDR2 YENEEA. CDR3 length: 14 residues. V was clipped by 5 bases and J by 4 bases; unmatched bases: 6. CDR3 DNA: TGTGCCAGCAGCGCCCGACAGGGGCGCACTGAAGCTTTCTTT. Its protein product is CASSARQGRTEAFF.

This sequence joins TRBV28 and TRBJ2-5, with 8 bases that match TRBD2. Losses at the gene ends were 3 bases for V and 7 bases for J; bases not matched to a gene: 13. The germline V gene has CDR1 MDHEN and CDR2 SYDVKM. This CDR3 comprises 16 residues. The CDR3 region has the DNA TGTGCCAGCAGTTTTATAGCGGGACGAGGGGAGGGGACCCAGTACTTC. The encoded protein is CASSFIAGRGEGTQYF.

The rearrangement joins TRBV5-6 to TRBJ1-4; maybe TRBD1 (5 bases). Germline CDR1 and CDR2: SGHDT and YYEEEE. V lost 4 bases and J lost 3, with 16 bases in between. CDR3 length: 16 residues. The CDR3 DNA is TGTGCCAGCAGCCTAGGGAGGGGTCCAGCTAATGAAAAACTGTTTTTT. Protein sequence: CASSLGRGPANEKLFF. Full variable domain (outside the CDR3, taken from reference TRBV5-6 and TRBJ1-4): DAGVTQSPTHLIKTRGQQVTLRCSPKSGHDTVSWYQQALGQGPQFIFQYYEEEERQRGNFPDRFSGHQFPNYSSELNVNALLLGDSALYLCASSLGRGPANEKLFFGSGTQLSVL.

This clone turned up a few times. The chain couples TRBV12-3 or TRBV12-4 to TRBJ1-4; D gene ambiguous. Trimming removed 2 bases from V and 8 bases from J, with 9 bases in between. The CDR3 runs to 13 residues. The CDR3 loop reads CASSLKEGEKLFF. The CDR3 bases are TGTGCCAGCAGTTTAAAGGAGGGAGAAAAACTGTTTTTT.

CDR3 sequence (DNA): TGTGCCACCAGTGATCCAGGAACCTACAATGAGCAGTTCTTC. This encodes CATSDPGTYNEQFF. The rearrangement joins TRBV24-1 to TRBJ2-1; D remains ambiguous. Germline V CDR1 and CDR2: KGHDR, SFDVKD. The CDR3 has 14 residues. V was shortened by 3 bases and J by 2 bases, with 7 bases between the two germline ends.

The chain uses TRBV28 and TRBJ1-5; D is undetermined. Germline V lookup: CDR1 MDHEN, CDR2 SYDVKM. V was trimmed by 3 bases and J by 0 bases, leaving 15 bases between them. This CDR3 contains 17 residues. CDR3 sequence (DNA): TGTGCCAGCAGTTTGGTTAAGCAAATATATAGCAATCAGCCCCAGCATTTT. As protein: CASSLVKQIYSNQPQHF.

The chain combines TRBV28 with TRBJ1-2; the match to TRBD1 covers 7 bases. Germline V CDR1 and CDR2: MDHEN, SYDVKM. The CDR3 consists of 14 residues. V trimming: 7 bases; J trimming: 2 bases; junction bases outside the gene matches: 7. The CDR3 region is CASTGTVSNYGYTF. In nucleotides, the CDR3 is TGTGCCAGCACTGGGACAGTCTCAAACTATGGCTACACCTTC.

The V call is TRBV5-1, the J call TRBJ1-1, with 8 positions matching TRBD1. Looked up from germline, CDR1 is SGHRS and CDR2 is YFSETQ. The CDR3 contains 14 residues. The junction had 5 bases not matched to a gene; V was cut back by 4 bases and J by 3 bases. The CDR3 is CASSGLQGDTEAFF. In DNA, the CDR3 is TGCGCCAGCAGCGGGTTACAGGGGGACACTGAAGCTTTCTTT.